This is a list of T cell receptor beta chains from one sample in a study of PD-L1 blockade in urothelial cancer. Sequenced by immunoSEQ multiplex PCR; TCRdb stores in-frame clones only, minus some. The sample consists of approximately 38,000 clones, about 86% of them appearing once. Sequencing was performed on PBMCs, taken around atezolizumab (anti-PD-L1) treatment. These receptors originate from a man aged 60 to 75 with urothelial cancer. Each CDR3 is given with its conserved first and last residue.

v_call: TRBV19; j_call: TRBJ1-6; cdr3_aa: CASSRKTDNSPLHF
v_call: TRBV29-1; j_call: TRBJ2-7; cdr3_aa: CSVRDTAYEQYF
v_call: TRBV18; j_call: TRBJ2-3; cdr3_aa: CASSRRLADSTDTQYF
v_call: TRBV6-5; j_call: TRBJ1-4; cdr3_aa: CASRAGAGVEKLFF
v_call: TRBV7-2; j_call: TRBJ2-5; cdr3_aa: CASSLGVGRTQETQYF
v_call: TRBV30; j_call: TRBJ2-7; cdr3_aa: CAWTRTSTPYEQYF
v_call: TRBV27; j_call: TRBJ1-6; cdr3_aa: CASSTIFGTPKSSYNSPLHF
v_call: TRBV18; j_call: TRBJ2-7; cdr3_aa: CASSPGTGVEQYF
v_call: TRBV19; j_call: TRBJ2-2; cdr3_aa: CASRSGTSGRRDTGELFF
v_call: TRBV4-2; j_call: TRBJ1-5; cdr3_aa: CASSIQGYSNQPQHF
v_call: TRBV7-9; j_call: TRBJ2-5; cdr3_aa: CASSLSTGVETQYF
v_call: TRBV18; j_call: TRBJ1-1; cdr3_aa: CASSPIQGNTEAFF
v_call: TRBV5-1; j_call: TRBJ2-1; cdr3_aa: CASNPNGGDNEQFF
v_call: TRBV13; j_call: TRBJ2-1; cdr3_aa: CASSLTGTSVLNEQFF
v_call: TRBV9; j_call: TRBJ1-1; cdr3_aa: CASSVVLRGTEAFF
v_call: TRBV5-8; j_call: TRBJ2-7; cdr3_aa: CASSSNAFLYEQYF
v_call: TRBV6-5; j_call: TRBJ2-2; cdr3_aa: CASTYGAGELFF
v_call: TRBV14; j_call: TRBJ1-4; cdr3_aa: CASSQNSGAANEKLFF
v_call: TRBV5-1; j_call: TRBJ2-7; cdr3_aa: CASYPTGRSGEQYF
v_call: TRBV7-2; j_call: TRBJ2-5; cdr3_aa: CASSSPLDRAGGETQYF
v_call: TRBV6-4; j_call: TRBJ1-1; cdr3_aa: CASRETGFSGEAFF
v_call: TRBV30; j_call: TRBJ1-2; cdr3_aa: CAWGDRGLYGYTF
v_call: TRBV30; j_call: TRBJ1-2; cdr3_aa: CAWREGGYDGGYTF
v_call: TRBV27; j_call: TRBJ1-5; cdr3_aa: CASSFGQFLPQHF
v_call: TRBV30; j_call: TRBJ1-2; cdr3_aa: CAWADRGLGYTF
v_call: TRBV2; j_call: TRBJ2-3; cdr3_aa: CASKRENTDTQYF